This T cell receptor (beta chain) was obtained from a study of OX40 agonist ivuxolimab in advanced cancers. Study observations and caveats: Expanded clones tended on average to be more numerous among CD8+ T cells than CD4+.

Per the germline V gene, CDR1 is SGHVS and CDR2 is FNYEAQ. Trimming pared 1 base from V and 9 bases from J, leaving 8 bases between. This CDR3 contains 12 residues. Only in-frame clones appear in the TCRdb table, and some are missing; sequencing was by immunoSEQ multiplex PCR. The sample lists 70,000 to 95,000 clones, roughly 88% occurring once. Notes on this clone: Its antigen is unknown.

Material: CD4+ or CD8+ T cells sorted from blood, obtained in a trial of the OX40 agonist ivuxolimab. This clonotype originated in an adult with an advanced solid tumor such as melanoma, head and neck, liver or kidney cancer. This chain joins TRBV7-6 and TRBJ2-3, with D possibly being TRBD1 or TRBD2 (6 bases each). The CDR3 reads CASSLVGGTQYF. CDR3 sequence (DNA): TGTGCCAGCAGCTTAGTAGGGGGGACGCAGTATTTT.